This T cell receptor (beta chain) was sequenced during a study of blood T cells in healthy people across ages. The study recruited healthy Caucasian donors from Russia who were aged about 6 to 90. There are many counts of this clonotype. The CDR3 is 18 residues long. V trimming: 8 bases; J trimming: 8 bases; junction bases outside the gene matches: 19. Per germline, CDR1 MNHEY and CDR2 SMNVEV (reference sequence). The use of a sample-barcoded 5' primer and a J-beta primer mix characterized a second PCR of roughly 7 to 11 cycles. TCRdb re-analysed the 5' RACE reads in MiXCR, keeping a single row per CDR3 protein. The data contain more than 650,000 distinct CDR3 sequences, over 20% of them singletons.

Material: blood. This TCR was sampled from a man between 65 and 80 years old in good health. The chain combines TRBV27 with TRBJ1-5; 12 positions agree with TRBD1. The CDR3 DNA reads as TGTGCCAGCGGACCGGGACAGGGGGCGCAAATTGGGTGGAAGCCCCAGCATTTT. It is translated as CASGPGQGAQIGWKPQHF.